The source of this TCR beta chain is a study of T cell repertoires in cytomegalovirus infection. Looking at the study overall: Public TCR beta signatures were indicative of both CMV infection and a matching HLA type.

The CDR3 has 13 residues. Germline lookup yields CDR1 MNHNY and CDR2 SVGAGI (reference sequence). V shed 7 bases and J shed 0 bases, with 7 bases lying between them. Via MiXCR, TCRdb re-called the reads, giving one row per CDR3 protein. Of over 250,000 distinct CDR3 sequences in the sample, about 25% were seen once. Concerning this clonotype itself: The antigen remains undetermined.

Study-wide findings and caveats: Cumulative frequency (of public TCR beta family members) identified carriers of CMV plus the relevant HLA. Ex vivo, HLA-C-restricted CMV-specific TCR beta clonotypes prevailed over the rest of the response.

Sequencing was carried out using PBMCs. The chain has TRBV6-6 and TRBJ1-3; D may be TRBD1 (6 bases). This receptor was taken from a human donor in good health (CMV status not recorded). Some clones in this sample may be carry-over from other donors' samples. DNA for the CDR3: TGTGCCAGCAAAGGGGGCTCTGGAAACACCATATATTTT. Residues: CASKGGSGNTIYF.